In this sample, the clone carrying this T cell receptor beta chain turned up a few times. The data derive from a study of shared T cell receptors in the human thymus. Sequenced by immunoSEQ multiplex PCR; TCRdb stores in-frame clones only, minus some. The sample gives some 760,000 clones, 80% to 90% of which show up once; about 0.011% is in the top ten. The sample was also reused in another study, on human thymus T cells.

The TCR was taken from a girl in the first two years of life with a congenital heart defect. The sample taken for sequencing was thymocytes.

The chain's CDR3 is CASSPKNTEAFF. CDR3 DNA: TGTGCCAGCAGTCCTAAGAACACTGAAGCTTTCTTT. V is TRBV6-6 and J is TRBJ1-1; D gene uncertain. V was clipped by 5 bases and J by 1 base, with 5 bases between them. This CDR3 spans 12 amino acids. Germline V gives CDR1 MNHNY, CDR2 SVGAGI (reference sequence).